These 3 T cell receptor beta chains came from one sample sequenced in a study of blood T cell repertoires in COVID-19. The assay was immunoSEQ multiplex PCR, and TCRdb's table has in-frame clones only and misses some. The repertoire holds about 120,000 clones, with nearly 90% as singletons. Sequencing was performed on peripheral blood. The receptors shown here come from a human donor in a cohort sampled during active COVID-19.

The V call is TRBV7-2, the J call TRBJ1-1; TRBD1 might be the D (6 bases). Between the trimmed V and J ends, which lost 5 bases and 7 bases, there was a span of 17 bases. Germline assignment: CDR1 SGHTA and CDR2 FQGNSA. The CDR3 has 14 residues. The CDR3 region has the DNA TGTGCCAGCAGCCCCCGCCTTATAGGGGGTGAAGCTTTCTTT. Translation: CASSPRLIGGEAFF.

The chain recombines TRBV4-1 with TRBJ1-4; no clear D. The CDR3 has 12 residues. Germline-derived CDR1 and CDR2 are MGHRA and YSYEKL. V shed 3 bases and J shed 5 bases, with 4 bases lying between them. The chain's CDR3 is CASSQRNEKLFF. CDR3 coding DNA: TGCGCCAGCAGCCAGCGAAATGAAAAACTGTTTTTT.

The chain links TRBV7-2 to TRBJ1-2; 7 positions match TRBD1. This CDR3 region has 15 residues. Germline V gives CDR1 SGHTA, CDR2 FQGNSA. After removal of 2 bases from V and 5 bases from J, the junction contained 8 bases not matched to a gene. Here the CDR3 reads CASSLIPGGLYGYTF. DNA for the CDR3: TGTGCCAGCAGCTTAATCCCAGGGGGTTTGTATGGCTACACCTTC.